The clone carrying this T cell receptor beta chain has just one count. No antigen is known for it. This sample stems from a study of cytomegalovirus exposure and HLA in healthy donors. The PCR made use of 60 Vbeta and 13 Jbeta primers. Per the original data handling: A later analysis counted 65 million to 95 million unique TCR beta chains, around 10 million shared. TCRdb's copy holds only in-frame clones and misses some; the assay was immunoSEQ multiplex PCR. From that table come the V and J calls and clone size; the DNA was used to work out D and trimming. Among 100,000 to 150,000 clones, approximately 79% were seen once, and the ten largest hold about 15%. Study-level findings and limits: The majority of CMV-associated TCR beta chains were reported as apparently HLA-restricted in a later analysis. Accurate predictions that matched the HLA-A and HLA-B alleles of most subjects were reportedly made from TCR beta sequences. As immune exposure information, only CMV serostatus was available.

V shed 5 bases and J 7 bases; nucleotides not matched to a gene: 5. Germline CDR1 is SEHNR and CDR2 is FQNEAQ (reference sequence). The CDR3 is made up of 12 amino acids. The rearrangement joins TRBV7-9 to TRBJ2-7, with 7 nucleotides matching TRBD2. This TCR was sampled from a man between 45 and 60 years old in good health and CMV-seropositive. Sequenced sample: PBMCs. The CDR3 sequence is CASSLSSGEQYF. CDR3 in DNA: TGTGCCAGCAGCCTCTCTAGCGGAGAGCAGTACTTC.